The T cell receptor beta chain under discussion was sequenced for a study of blood T cell repertoires in COVID-19. Sequencing used immunoSEQ multiplex PCR; TCRdb keeps in-frame clones, though not all of them. The sample contains about 230,000 clones, approximately 84% of which appear only once. Germline CDR1 is MNHNS and CDR2 is SASEGT. Trimming took 3 bases from V and 1 from J; bases not matched to a gene: 8. This CDR3 spans 16 amino acids. The source of this sequence is a woman older than 75 with acute or convalescent COVID-19. The V call is TRBV6-1, the J call TRBJ2-5; the match to TRBD1 covers 7 bases. The sample taken for sequencing was peripheral blood. CDR3 nucleotides: TGTGCCAGCAGTGACGCAAACAGGGGCGCCCAAGAGACCCAGTACTTC. It encodes CASSDANRGAQETQYF.